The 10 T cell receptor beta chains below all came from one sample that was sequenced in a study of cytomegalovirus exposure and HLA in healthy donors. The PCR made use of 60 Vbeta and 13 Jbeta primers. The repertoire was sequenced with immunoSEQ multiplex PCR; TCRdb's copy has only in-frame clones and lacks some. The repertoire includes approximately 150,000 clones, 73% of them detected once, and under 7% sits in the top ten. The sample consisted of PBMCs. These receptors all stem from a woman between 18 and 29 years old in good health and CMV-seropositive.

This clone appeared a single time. This CDR3 is CSADKVEQYF. The DNA for the CDR3 is TGCAGTGCTGACAAGGTTGAACAGTACTTC. V gene TRBV20-1 combines with J gene TRBJ2-5; the D is unclear. CDR3 size: 10 residues. Germline V gene lookup returns CDR1 DFQATT and CDR2 SNEGSKA (reference sequence). The germline V and J ends were trimmed by 5 bases and 11 bases, with 12 bases remaining between them.

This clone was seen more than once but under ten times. The CDR3 region is CASRGQADSGELFF. CDR3 nucleotide sequence: TGTGCCAGCAGGGGACAGGCTGACTCCGGGGAGCTGTTTTTT. The rearrangement links TRBV6-5 to TRBJ2-2; TRBD1 agrees at 8 bases. The ends lost 6 bases at V and 6 bases at J; junction bases unmatched: 6. Germline assignment: CDR1 MNHEY and CDR2 SVGAGI. The CDR3 covers 14 residues.

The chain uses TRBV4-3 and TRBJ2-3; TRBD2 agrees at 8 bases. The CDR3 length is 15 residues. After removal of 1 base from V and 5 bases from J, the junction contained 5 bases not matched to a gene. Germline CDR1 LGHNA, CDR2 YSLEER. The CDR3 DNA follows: TGCGCCAGCAGCCAAGGTAGCGGGGTGGTAGATACGCAGTATTTT. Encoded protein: CASSQGSGVVDTQYF.

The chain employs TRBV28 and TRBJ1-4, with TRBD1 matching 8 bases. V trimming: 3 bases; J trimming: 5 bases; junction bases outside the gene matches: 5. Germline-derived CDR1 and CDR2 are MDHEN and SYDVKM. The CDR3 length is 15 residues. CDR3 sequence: CASSFGQGLNEKLFF. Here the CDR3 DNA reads TGTGCCAGCAGTTTCGGACAGGGATTGAATGAAAAACTGTTTTTT.

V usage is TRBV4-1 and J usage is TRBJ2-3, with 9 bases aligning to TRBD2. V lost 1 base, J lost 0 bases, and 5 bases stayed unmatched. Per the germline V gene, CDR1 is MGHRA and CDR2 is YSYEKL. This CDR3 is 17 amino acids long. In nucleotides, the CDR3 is TGCGCCAGCAGCCAAGGGACTAGCGATGCTAGCACAGATACGCAGTATTTT. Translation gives CASSQGTSDASTDTQYF.

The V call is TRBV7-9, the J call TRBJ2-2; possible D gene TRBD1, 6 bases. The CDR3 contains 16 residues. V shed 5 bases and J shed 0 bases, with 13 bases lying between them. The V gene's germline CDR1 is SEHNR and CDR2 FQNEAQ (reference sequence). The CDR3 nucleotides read TGTGCCAGCAGCCGCCAGGGGATTACGAACACCGGGGAGCTGTTTTTT. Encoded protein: CASSRQGITNTGELFF.

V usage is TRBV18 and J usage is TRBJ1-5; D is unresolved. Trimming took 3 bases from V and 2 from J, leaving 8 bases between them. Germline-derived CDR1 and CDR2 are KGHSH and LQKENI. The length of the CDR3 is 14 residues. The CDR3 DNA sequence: TGTGCCAGCTCACCGCGCGGGGGCAATCAGCCCCAGCATTTT. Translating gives CASSPRGGNQPQHF.

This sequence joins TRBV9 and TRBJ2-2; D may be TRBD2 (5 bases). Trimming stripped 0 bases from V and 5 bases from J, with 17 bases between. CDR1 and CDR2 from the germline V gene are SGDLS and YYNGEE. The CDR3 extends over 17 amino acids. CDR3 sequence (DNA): TGTGCCAGCAGCGTAGGTGAGGGTCCCCCTTGGACCGGGGAGCTGTTTTTT. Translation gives CASSVGEGPPWTGELFF. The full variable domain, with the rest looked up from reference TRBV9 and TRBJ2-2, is DSGVTQTPKHLITATGQRVTLRCSPRSGDLSVYWYQQSLDQGLQFLIQYYNGEERAKGNILERFSAQQFPDLHSELNLSSLELGDSALYFCASSVGEGPPWTGELFFGEGSRLTVL.

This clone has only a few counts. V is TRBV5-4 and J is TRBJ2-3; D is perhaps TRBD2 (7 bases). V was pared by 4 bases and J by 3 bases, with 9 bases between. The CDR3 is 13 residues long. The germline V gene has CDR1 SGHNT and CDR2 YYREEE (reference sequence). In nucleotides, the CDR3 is TGTGCCAGCAGCGGGGGGGCAACAGATACGCAGTATTTT. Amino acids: CASSGGATDTQYF.

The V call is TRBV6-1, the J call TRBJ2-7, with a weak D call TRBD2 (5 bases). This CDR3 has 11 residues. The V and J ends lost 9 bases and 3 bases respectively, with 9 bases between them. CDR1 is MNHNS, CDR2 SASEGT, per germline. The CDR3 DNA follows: TGTGCCAGTTCCGGGGACTACGAGCAGTACTTC. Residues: CASSGDYEQYF.